This T cell receptor beta chain is drawn from a study of OX40 agonist ivuxolimab in advanced cancers. Germline V CDR1 and CDR2: MNHEY, SMNVEV (reference sequence). The ends were cut back, 2 bases at V and 4 bases at J, with 11 bases in the middle. The CDR3 contains 14 residues. Assay used: immunoSEQ multiplex PCR; TCRdb lists only in-frame clones, some missing. The sample shows about 41,000 clones, 85% of them seen only once. The source material was CD4+ or CD8+ T cells sorted from blood, sampled in a trial of the OX40 agonist ivuxolimab. This sequence was found in an adult with an advanced solid tumor such as melanoma, head and neck, liver or kidney cancer. The chain links TRBV27 to TRBJ1-2; perhaps TRBD1 as D (6 bases). The CDR3 sequence: CASSLAGAGYGYTF. The CDR3 nucleotides read TGTGCCAGCAGTTTAGCAGGGGCTGGCTATGGCTACACCTTC.